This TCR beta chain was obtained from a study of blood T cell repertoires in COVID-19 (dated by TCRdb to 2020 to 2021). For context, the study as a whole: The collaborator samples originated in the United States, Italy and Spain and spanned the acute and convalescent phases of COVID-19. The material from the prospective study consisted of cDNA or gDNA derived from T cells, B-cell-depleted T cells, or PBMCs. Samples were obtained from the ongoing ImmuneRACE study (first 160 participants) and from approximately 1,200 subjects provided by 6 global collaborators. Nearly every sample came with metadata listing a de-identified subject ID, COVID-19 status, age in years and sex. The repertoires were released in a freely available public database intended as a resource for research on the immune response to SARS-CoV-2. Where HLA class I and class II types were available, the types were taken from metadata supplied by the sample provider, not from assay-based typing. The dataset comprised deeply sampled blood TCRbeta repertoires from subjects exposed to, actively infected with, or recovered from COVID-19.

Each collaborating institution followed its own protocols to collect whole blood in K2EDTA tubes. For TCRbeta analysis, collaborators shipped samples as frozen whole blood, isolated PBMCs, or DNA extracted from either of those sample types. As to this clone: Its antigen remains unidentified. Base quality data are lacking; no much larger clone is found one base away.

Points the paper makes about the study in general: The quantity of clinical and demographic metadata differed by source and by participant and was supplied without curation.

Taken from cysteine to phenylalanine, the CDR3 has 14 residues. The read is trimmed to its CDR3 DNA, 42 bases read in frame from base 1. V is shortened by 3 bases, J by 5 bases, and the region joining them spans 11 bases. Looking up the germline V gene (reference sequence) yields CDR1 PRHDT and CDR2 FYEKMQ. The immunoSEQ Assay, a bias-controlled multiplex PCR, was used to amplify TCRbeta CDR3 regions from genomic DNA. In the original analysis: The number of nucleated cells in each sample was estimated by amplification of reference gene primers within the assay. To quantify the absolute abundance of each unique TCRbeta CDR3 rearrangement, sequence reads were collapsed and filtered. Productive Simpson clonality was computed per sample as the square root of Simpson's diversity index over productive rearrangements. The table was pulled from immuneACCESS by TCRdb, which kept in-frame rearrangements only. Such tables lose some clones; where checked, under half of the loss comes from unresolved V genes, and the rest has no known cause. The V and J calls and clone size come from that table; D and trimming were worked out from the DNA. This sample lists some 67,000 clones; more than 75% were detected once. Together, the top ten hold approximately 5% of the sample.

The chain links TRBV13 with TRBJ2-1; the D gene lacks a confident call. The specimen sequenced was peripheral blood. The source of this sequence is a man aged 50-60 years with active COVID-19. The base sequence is TGTGCCAGCAGCTTGAGAGACGCGGACAATGAGCAGTTCTTC. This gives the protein CASSLRDADNEQFF. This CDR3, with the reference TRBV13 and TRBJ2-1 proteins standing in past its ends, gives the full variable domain AAGVIQSPRHLIKEKRETATLKCYPIPRHDTVYWYQQGPGQDPQFLISFYEKMQSDKGSIPDRFSAQQFSDYHSELNMSSLELGDSALYFCASSLRDADNEQFFGPGTRLTVL.